A single sample is the source of the 7 T cell receptor beta chains below, sequenced in a study of T cell responses to AZD1222 COVID-19 vaccine. Clones were sequenced by immunoSEQ multiplex PCR, and TCRdb holds only the in-frame ones, with some missing. This table has around 200,000 clones, just over 90% appearing once. The sequenced sample was peripheral blood, obtained on day 0 of AZD1222 vaccination. Receptors were obtained from an adult in good health.

In this sample, this clone turned up once. V is TRBV29-1 and J is TRBJ1-1, with 11 positions matching TRBD1. V shed 6 bases, J shed 5 bases, and the junction held 5 bases outside the gene matches. Germline lookup yields CDR1 SQVTM and CDR2 ANQGSEA. The CDR3 extends over 13 amino acids. Here the CDR3 DNA reads TGCAGCGTCCCGGGACAGGGGGGGACTGAAGCTTTCTTT. It codes for CSVPGQGGTEAFF.

The chain couples TRBV6-1 to TRBJ1-2; D unresolved. The CDR3 has 16 residues. Germline CDR1 reads MNHNS; CDR2 reads SASEGT. V was clipped by 0 bases and J by 4 bases, with 15 bases between them. This CDR3 is CASSEAGLGSGYGYTF. CDR3 DNA sequence: TGTGCCAGCAGTGAAGCGGGCCTGGGCTCTGGCTATGGCTACACCTTC.

V and J are TRBV5-1 and TRBJ2-1, with TRBD1 matching 9 bases. Per the germline V gene, CDR1 is SGHRS and CDR2 is YFSETQ. J gave up 8 bases and V 0 bases, and 18 bases lay outside the gene matches. This CDR3 spans 19 amino acids. CDR3 amino acids: CASSLAPPGTGQGKDEQFF. CDR3 coding DNA: TGCGCCAGCAGCTTGGCCCCTCCCGGGACAGGGCAAGGGAAAGATGAGCAGTTCTTC.

The chain is built from TRBV7-2 and TRBJ1-5; 8 positions agree with TRBD1. The CDR3 spans 15 residues. Germline CDR1 is SGHTA and CDR2 is FQGNSA. Trimming removed 4 bases from V and 0 bases from J; junction bases left unmatched: 2. CDR3 DNA: TGTGCCAGCAGCTGGACAGGGTCTAGCAATCAGCCCCAGCATTTT. It translates to CASSWTGSSNQPQHF.

This rearrangement joins TRBV7-2 to TRBJ1-5; D call uncertain. The CDR3 runs to 16 residues. Trimming removed 1 base from V and 3 bases from J, with 13 bases in between. Germline values: CDR1 SGHTA, CDR2 FQGNSA. The CDR3 DNA is TGTGCCAGCAGCTTAGTTTGGGGTAGGGACAATCAGCCCCAGCATTTT. As protein: CASSLVWGRDNQPQHF.

This chain joins TRBV29-1 and TRBJ1-2; D is unclear. Germline V gene data show CDR1 as SQVTM and CDR2 as ANQGSEA. The V gene lost 3 bases and the J gene lost 8 bases, with 19 bases spanning the gap. CDR3 length equals 14 residues. The CDR3 DNA sequence: TGCAGCGTTGAGGGAACCGCAGCCTCGGGGGGCTACACCTTC. Translating gives CSVEGTAASGGYTF.

V gene TRBV18 combines with J gene TRBJ1-1; D remains unclear. This CDR3 region has 15 residues. CDR1 KGHSH and CDR2 LQKENI come from the germline V gene. V lost 0 bases, J lost 4 bases, and 12 bases lay in between. The CDR3 protein is CASSPPSTRSTEAFF. The CDR3 bases are TGTGCCAGCTCACCACCGTCCACACGTAGCACTGAAGCTTTCTTT.